This T cell receptor (beta chain) was captured in a study of cytomegalovirus exposure and HLA in healthy donors. Study-wide context: Previous work identified 117 million unique TCR beta sequences from about 179 million T cells. Study-level points and caveats: Within a later analysis, the majority of CMV-associated TCR beta chains appeared HLA-restricted. Excluded were some V segments that proved indistinguishable, including TRBV6-2 and TRBV6-3. Immune exposure was documented only through CMV serostatus.

The J segment lost 6 bases and the V segment lost 2 bases, leaving 4 bases of the junction unmatched. Germline V gene lookup returns CDR1 MNHNY and CDR2 SVGAGI (reference sequence). The CDR3 loop spans 14 amino acids. The PCR employed 60 Vbeta primers together with 13 Jbeta primers. Some clones are missing from TCRdb's copy, which holds only in-frame ones; the method was immunoSEQ multiplex PCR. The sample includes 90,000 to 130,000 clones, about 90% of them seen just once. Regarding this clone: Its specificity is unknown.

The sample consisted of PBMCs. This receptor was obtained from a man aged 40-50 years in good health and CMV-seronegative. V is TRBV6-6 and J is TRBJ2-7, with 10 bases that match TRBD1. CDR3 sequence: CASSYGTGVLEQYF. The CDR3 bases are TGTGCCAGCAGTTACGGGACAGGGGTGCTCGAGCAGTACTTC.